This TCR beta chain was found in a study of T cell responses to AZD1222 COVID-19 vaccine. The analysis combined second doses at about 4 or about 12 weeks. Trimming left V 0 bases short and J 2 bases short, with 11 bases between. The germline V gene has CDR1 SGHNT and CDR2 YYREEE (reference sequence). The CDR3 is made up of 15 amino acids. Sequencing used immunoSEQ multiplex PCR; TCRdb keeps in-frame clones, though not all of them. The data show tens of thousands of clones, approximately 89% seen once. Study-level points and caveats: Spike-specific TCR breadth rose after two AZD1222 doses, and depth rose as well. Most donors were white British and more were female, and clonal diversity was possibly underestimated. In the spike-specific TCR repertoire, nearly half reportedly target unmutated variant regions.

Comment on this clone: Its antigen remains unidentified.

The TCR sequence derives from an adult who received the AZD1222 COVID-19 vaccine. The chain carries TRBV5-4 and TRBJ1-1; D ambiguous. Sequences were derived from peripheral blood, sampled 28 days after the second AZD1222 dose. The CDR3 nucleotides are TGTGCCAGCAGCTTGGATCGCATCTCAAACACTGAAGCTTTCTTT. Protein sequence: CASSLDRISNTEAFF.